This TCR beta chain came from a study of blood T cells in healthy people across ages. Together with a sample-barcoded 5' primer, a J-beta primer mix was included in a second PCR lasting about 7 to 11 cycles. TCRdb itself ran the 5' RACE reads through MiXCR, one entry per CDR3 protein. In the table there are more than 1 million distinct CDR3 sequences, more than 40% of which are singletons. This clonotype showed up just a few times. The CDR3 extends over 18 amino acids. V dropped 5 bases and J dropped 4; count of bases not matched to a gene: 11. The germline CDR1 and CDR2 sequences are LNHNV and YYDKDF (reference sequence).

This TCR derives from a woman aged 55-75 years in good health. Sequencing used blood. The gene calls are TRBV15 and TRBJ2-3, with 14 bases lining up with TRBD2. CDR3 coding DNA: TGTGCCACCAGCGCGGGACTAGCGGGAGCAATTGGGTCAGATACGCAGTATTTT. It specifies CATSAGLAGAIGSDTQYF.